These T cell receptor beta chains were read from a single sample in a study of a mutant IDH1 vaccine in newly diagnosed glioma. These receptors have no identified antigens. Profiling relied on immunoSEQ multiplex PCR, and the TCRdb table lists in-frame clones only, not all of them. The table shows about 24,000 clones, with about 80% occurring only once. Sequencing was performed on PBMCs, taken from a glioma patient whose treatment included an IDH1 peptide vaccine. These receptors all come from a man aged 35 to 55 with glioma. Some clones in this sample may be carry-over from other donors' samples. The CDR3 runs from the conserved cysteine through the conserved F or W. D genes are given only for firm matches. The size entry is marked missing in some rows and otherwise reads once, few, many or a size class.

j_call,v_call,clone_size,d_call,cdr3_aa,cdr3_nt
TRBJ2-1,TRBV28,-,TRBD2,CASRPTSGGHNEQFF,TGTGCCAGCAGGCCTACTAGCGGGGGGCACAATGAGCAGTTCTTC
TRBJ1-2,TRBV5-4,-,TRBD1,CASSSGGQGALLGYGYTF,TGTGCCAGCAGCTCGGGAGGACAGGGGGCGCTATTAGGGTATGGCTACACCTTC
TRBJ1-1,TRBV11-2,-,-,CASSIGAGGTEAFF,TGTGCCAGCAGCATAGGGGCAGGCGGAACTGAAGCTTTCTTT
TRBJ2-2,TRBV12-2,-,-,CASRLEQPPGAGELFF,TGTGCAAGTCGCTTAGAGCAACCACCAGGGGCCGGGGAGCTGTTTTTT
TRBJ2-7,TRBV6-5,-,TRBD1,CASSYGRQGYEQYF,TGTGCCAGCAGTTACGGGAGACAGGGCTACGAGCAGTACTTC
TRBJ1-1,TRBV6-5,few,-,CASRRLNTEAFF,TGTGCCAGCAGGAGGTTGAACACTGAAGCTTTCTTT
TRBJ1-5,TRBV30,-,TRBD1,CAWRPGTGLNQPQHF,TGTGCCTGGCGTCCGGGGACAGGGCTTAATCAGCCCCAGCATTTT
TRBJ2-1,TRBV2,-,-,CASSLGTEEQFF,TGTGCCAGCAGCCTAGGGACGGAGGAGCAGTTCTTC
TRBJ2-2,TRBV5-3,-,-,CARSLKRGRRNTGELFF,TGTGCCAGAAGCTTGAAACGGGGGAGGCGGAACACCGGGGAGCTGTTTTTT
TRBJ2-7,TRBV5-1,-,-,CASSFDGAYEQYF,TGCGCCAGCAGCTTTGACGGGGCCTACGAGCAGTACTTC
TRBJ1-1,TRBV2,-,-,CASRGDMNTEAFF,TGTGCCAGCAGGGGTGACATGAACACTGAAGCTTTCTTT
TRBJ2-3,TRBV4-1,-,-,CASSQVGVRADTQYF,TGCGCCAGCAGCCAAGTAGGAGTAAGGGCGGATACGCAGTATTTT
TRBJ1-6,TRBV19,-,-,CASSPLDGDSSYNSPLHF,TGTGCCAGTAGTCCTCTGGACGGCGATAGTTCCTATAATTCACCCCTCCACTTT
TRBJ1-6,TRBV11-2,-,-,CASSLDGGKVYSPLHF,TGTGCCAGCAGCTTAGATGGGGGCAAGGTATATTCACCCCTCCACTTT
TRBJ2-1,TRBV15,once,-,CATSRTGTNNEQFF,TGTGCCACCAGCAGAACCGGGACCAACAATGAGCAGTTCTTC
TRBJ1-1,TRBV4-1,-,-,CASSQDRGRLNTEAFF,TGCGCCAGCAGCCAAGATCGGGGCCGGTTGAACACTGAAGCTTTCTTT
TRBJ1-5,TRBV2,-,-,CASSEVEGQPQHF,TGTGCCAGCAGTGAAGTTGAGGGGCAGCCCCAGCATTTT
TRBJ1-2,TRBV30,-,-,CAWSPLGRNYGYTF,TGTGCCTGGAGTCCTCTGGGGAGGAACTATGGCTACACCTTC
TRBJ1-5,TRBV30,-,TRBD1,CAWSRQGPNQPQHF,TGTGCCTGGAGTCGACAGGGGCCCAATCAGCCCCAGCATTTT